This is a list of T cell receptor beta chains from one sample in a study of cytomegalovirus exposure and HLA in healthy donors. Assay: immunoSEQ multiplex PCR; the TCRdb copy retains only in-frame clones and omits some. This sample has approximately 30,000 clones, with 40% to 50% found just once. The specimen was PBMCs. Every receptor here comes from a woman aged 45-59 years in good health and CMV-seronegative. The CDR3 runs from the conserved cysteine through the conserved F or W. The D gene is left open where the match is weak. Some rows mark clone size as missing; the rest say once, few, many or name a class of expanded clone.

TRBD2,TRBJ2-1,TRBV6-1,once,TGTGCCAGCAGTCAAAGCGGGGTCTCCTACAATGAGCAGTTCTTC,CASSQSGVSYNEQFF
TRBD1,TRBJ1-2,TRBV6-5,NA,TGTGCCAGCAGTCGGGACCAACAGGGGATCTATGGCTACACCTTC,CASSRDQQGIYGYTF
TRBD1,TRBJ1-3,TRBV27,NA,TGTGCCAGCAGTCCCTTTCCACAGGGGAGGCGTATAAACACCATATATTTT,CASSPFPQGRRINTIYF
TRBD1,TRBJ2-1,TRBV7-2,NA,TGTGCCAGCAGCCAACCCGGGGACAGGGGCTACAATGAGCAGTTCTTC,CASSQPGDRGYNEQFF
TRBD1,TRBJ2-5,TRBV7-9,NA,TGTGCCAGCAGCTTAGCTGGGACAGGGTACCAAGAGACCCAGTACTTC,CASSLAGTGYQETQYF
TRBD1,TRBJ1-2,TRBV6-1,few,TGTGCCAGCAGAAAGGGGACAGGGGATGGTTATGGCTACACCTTC,CASRKGTGDGYGYTF
NA,TRBJ1-5,TRBV4-1,NA,TGCGCCAGCAGCCAAGAGTCAGTAAATAGCAATCAGCCCCAGCATTTT,CASSQESVNSNQPQHF
NA,TRBJ1-1,TRBV9,NA,TGTGCCAGCAGCGTAGGAGGTGAAGCTTTCTTT,CASSVGGEAFF
TRBD1,TRBJ1-1,TRBV9,few,TGTGCCAGCAGCTCCAGGGGGCGGAACACTGAAGCTTTCTTT,CASSSRGRNTEAFF
NA,TRBJ2-3,TRBV7-9,few,TGTGCCAGCAGCTTATTTACAGGGACCTCAAGCACAGATACGCAGTATTTT,CASSLFTGTSSTDTQYF
NA,TRBJ1-2,TRBV2,NA,TGTGCCAGCAGTGGTCAGGGGATGAACTATGGCTACACCTTC,CASSGQGMNYGYTF
TRBD1,TRBJ2-1,TRBV19,NA,TGTGCCAGTATCCGGGACAGGGGGTCCTACAATGAGCAGTTCTTC,CASIRDRGSYNEQFF
TRBD2,TRBJ2-1,TRBV15,NA,TGTACCACCAGCAGAGATAGCGGGGGGGCATGGGAGCAGTTCTTC,CTTSRDSGGAWEQFF
TRBD2,TRBJ2-7,TRBV5-1,NA,TGCGCCAGCAGCGCCGCGGGGGGTGCGGGAACCTACGAGCAGTACTTC,CASSAAGGAGTYEQYF
NA,TRBJ1-1,TRBV19,NA,TGTGCCAGTAAGGAACAGGACACTGAAGCTTTCTTT,CASKEQDTEAFF
TRBD1,TRBJ1-2,TRBV19,few,TGTGCCAGTAGTTTTCTCCAGACAGGGGGATATGGCTACACCTTC,CASSFLQTGGYGYTF
NA,TRBJ1-2,TRBV19,NA,TGTGCCAGTAGTACGAGGGACACCTATGGCTACACCTTC,CASSTRDTYGYTF
NA,TRBJ1-3,TRBV5-1,NA,TGCGCCAGCAGCCAAAGAGTACAGGACTCTGGAAACACCATATATTTT,CASSQRVQDSGNTIYF
TRBD1,TRBJ2-2,TRBV7-6,few,TGTGCCAGCAGCTTAGCGCAGTTAACAGGGGGCAACGGGGAGCTGTTTTTT,CASSLAQLTGGNGELFF
TRBD2,TRBJ2-5,TRBV5-1,NA,TGCGCCAGCAGCTCAGGACTAGCGGCTCAAGAGACCCAGTACTTC,CASSSGLAAQETQYF
TRBD1,TRBJ1-3,TRBV5-1,NA,TGCGCCAGCAGCGAGGGGGCCGGCTCTGGAAACACCATATATTTT,CASSEGAGSGNTIYF
NA,TRBJ2-7,TRBV18,few,TGTGCCAGCTCACCATGGAAAGACTACCACGACGAGCAGTACTTC,CASSPWKDYHDEQYF
NA,TRBJ1-1,TRBV6-5,NA,TGTGCCACGGGGGGGGCTTTCTTT,CATGGAFF
TRBD1,TRBJ2-7,TRBV2,NA,TGTGCCTGCAGCTCCGGGACAGGGGGCTACGAGCAGTACTTC,CACSSGTGGYEQYF
TRBD1,TRBJ1-1,TRBV29-1,NA,TGCAGCGTGTTGGACAGGGCAAACACTGAAGCTTTCTTT,CSVLDRANTEAFF
NA,TRBJ1-1,TRBV27,few,TGTGCCAGCAGTCTAGGACAGAGGGGAGCTGAAGCTTTCTTT,CASSLGQRGAEAFF
NA,TRBJ1-2,TRBV4-1,few,TGCGCCAGCAGCCCATCCCCACAGGGCTCCTACTATGGCTACACCTTC,CASSPSPQGSYYGYTF
NA,TRBJ2-3,TRBV6-5,NA,TGTGCCAGCAGTTACTCGTCTAGTTGGAACACAGATACGCAGTATTTT,CASSYSSSWNTDTQYF
NA,TRBJ2-5,TRBV7-6,NA,TGTGCCAGCAGCTCAACCGGGACAGCTATTAGCGGAGAGACCCAGTACTTC,CASSSTGTAISGETQYF
TRBD1,TRBJ1-2,TRBV6-1,few,TGTGCCAGCAGGGGGACAGGGGCGGCTAACTATGGCTACACCTTC,CASRGTGAANYGYTF
NA,TRBJ1-5,TRBV6-1,NA,TGTGCCAGCAGTGAACTCAGGGATCAGCCCCAGCATTTT,CASSELRDQPQHF
TRBD2,TRBJ2-5,TRBV27,few,TGTGCCAGCTGTCGGCTAGCGGCTAGCCTGGGGGAGACCCAGTACTTC,CASCRLAASLGETQYF
NA,TRBJ2-1,TRBV28,NA,TGTGCCAGCAGTTTTAGTTTAGCGGACTACAATGAGCAGTTCTTC,CASSFSLADYNEQFF
TRBD2,TRBJ2-1,TRBV5-6,NA,TGTGCCAGCAGCGTAGCTAGCGGGAGGGGCTACAATGAGCAGTTCTTC,CASSVASGRGYNEQFF
NA,TRBJ2-3,TRBV30,NA,TGTGCCTGGAGTAGAGGGGGAGGGAGCACAGATACGCAGTATTTT,CAWSRGGGSTDTQYF
TRBD1,TRBJ1-2,TRBV5-5,few,TGTGCCAGCAGCTCTCACAGGGGTAACTATGGCTACACCTTC,CASSSHRGNYGYTF
NA,TRBJ1-1,TRBV18,NA,TGTGCCAGCTCACCACCGGGGGGGTACGGGAATGAAGCTTTCTTT,CASSPPGGYGNEAFF
NA,TRBJ1-2,TRBV28,NA,TGTGCCAGCAGTTTTGGGAGTAACTATGGCTACACCTTC,CASSFGSNYGYTF
NA,TRBJ1-1,TRBV5-1,few,TGCGCCAGCAGCCCCACCCTCAGAAACACTGAAGCTTTCTTT,CASSPTLRNTEAFF
TRBD1,TRBJ1-1,TRBV6-5,few,TGTGCCAGCAGTTACTCGGCGACAGGGGAAGCTTTCTTT,CASSYSATGEAFF
NA,TRBJ2-7,TRBV9,NA,TGTGCCAGCAGCCCCTACGCGGGGGAGCAGTACTTC,CASSPYAGEQYF
NA,TRBJ1-2,TRBV5-4,few,TGTGCCAGCAGCTTGGGTGCCCGGGGGGCAGGCTATGGCTACACCTTC,CASSLGARGAGYGYTF
NA,TRBJ2-7,TRBV28,NA,TGTGCCAGCAGTTTTGAGGCAGGGCCCACCTACGAGCAGTACTTC,CASSFEAGPTYEQYF
TRBD2,TRBJ2-7,TRBV5-1,NA,TGCGCCAGCAGCTTGGGACTAGCGAGCGAGCAGTACTTC,CASSLGLASEQYF
NA,TRBJ1-5,TRBV28,few,TGTGCCAGCAGACTACAGGGTTATCAGCCCCAGCATTTT,CASRLQGYQPQHF
TRBD1,TRBJ2-7,TRBV7-2,few,TGTGCCAGCAGCTTAACAGGGGCTTCCTACGAGCAGTACTTC,CASSLTGASYEQYF
NA,TRBJ1-1,TRBV27,NA,TGTGCCAGCAGAACGGGACACTCGACTTGGGACACTGAAGCTTTCTTT,CASRTGHSTWDTEAFF
NA,TRBJ2-3,TRBV11-3,NA,TGTGCCAGCAGCCCTGGAGGGACCAACACAGATACGCAGTATTTT,CASSPGGTNTDTQYF
TRBD1,TRBJ2-5,TRBV19,NA,TGTGCCAGTAGTTCACAGGGGATCCAAGAGACCCAGTACTTC,CASSSQGIQETQYF
NA,TRBJ1-2,TRBV27,few,TGTGCCAGCACTCCCTTCCCAATAGGGGAAGATAACTATGGCTACACCTTC,CASTPFPIGEDNYGYTF
TRBD2,TRBJ2-2,TRBV6-4,few,TGTGCCAGCAGCTCACTAGCGGGGGCCCCCACCGGGGAGCTGTTTTTT,CASSSLAGAPTGELFF
NA,TRBJ2-4,TRBV21-1,few,TGTGCCAGCAGCAAAGGGACAGGGGAAGGGGGAAGGGCCAAAAACATTCAGTACTTC,CASSKGTGEGGRAKNIQYF
TRBD1,TRBJ1-2,TRBV19,NA,TGTGCCACCCTGGACAGGCCTCACTATGGCTACACCTTC,CATLDRPHYGYTF